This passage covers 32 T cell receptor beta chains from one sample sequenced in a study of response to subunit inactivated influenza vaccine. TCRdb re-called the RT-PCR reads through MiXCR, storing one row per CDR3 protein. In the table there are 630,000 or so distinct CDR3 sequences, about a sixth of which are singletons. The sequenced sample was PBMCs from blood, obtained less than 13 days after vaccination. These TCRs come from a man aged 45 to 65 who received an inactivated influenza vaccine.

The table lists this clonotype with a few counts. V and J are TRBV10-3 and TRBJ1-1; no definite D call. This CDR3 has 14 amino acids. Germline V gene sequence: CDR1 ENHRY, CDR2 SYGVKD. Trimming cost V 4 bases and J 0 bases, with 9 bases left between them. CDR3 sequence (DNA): TGTGCCATCAGTGTAGGTGTAGTGAACACTGAAGCTTTCTTT. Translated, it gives CAISVGVVNTEAFF.

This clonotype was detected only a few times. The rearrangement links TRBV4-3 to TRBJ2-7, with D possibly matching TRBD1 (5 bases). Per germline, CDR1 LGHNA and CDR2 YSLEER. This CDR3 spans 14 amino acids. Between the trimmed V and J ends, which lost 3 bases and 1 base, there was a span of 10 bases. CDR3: CASSQGSGSYEQYF. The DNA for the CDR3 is TGCGCCAGCAGCCAGGGTTCAGGGTCCTACGAGCAGTACTTC.

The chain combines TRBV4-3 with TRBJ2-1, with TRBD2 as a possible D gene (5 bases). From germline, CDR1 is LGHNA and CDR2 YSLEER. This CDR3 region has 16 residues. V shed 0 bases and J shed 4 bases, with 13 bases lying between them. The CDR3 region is CASSQELEGEYNEQFF. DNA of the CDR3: TGCGCCAGCAGCCAAGAACTAGAAGGTGAATACAATGAGCAGTTCTTC.

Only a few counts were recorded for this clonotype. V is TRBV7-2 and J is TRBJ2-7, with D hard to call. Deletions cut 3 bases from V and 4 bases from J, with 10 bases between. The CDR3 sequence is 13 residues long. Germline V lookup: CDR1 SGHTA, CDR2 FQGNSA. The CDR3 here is CASSLVGPYEQYF. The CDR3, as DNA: TGTGCCAGCAGCTTGGTAGGGCCGTACGAGCAGTACTTC.

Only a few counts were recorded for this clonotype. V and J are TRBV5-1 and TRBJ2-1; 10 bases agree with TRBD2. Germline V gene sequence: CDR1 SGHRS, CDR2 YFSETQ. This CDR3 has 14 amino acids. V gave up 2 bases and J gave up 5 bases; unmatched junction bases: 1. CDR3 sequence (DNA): TGCGCCAGCAGCTTTGGGACTAGCGACAATGAGCAGTTCTTC. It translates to CASSFGTSDNEQFF.

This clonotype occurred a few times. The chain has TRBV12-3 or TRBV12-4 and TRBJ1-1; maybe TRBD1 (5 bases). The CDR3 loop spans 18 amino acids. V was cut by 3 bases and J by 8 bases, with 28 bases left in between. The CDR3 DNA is TGTGCCAGCAGTTTTACCCGTGACAATTCAGGAGGGGATACGGAAGCTTTCTTT. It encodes CASSFTRDNSGGDTEAFF.

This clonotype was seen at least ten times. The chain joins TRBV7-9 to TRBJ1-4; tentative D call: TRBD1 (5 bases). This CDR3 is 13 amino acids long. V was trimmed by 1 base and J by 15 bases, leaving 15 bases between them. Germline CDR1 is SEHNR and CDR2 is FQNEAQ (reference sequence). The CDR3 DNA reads TGTGCCAGCAGCTTAGTGCTCCAGGGAGAAGTGTTTTTT. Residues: CASSLVLQGEVFF.

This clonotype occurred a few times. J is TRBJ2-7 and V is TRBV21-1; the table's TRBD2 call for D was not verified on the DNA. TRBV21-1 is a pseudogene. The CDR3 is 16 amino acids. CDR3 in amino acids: CASSKGPPRRTYEQYF. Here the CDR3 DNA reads TGTGCCAGCAGCAAGGGCCCTCCCCGCAGAACCTACGAGCAGTACTTC.

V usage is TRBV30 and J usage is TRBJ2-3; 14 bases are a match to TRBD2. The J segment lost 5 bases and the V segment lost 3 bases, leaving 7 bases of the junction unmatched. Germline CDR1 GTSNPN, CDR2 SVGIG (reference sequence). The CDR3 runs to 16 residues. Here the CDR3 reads CAWRKLGLAGGDTQYF. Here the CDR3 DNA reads TGTGCCTGGAGGAAACTCGGACTAGCGGGAGGAGATACGCAGTATTTT.

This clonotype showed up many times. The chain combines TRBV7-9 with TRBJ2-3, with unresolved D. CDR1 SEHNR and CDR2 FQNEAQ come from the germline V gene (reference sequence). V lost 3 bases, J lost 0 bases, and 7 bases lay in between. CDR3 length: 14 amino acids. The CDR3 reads CASSFSTSTDTQYF. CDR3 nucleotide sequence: TGTGCCAGCAGCTTCTCTACTAGCACAGATACGCAGTATTTT.

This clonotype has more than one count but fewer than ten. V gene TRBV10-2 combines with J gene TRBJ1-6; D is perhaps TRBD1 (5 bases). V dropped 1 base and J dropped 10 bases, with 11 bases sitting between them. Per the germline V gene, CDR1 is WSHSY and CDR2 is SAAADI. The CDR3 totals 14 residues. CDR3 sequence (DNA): TGCGCCAGCAGTGAGTTCCAGGGTGGCTCACCCCTCCACTTT. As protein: CASSEFQGGSPLHF.

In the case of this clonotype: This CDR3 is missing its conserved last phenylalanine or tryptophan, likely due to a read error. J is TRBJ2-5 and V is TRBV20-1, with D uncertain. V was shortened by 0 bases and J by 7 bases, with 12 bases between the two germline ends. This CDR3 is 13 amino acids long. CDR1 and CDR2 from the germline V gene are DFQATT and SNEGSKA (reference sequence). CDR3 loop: CSARDLRRGTQYL. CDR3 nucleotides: TGCAGTGCTAGAGATCTACGAAGAGGGACCCAGTACCTC.

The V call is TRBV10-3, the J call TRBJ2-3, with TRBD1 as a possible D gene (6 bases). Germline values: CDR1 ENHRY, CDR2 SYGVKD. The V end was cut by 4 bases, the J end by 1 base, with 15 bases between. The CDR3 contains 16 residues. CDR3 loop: CAISGRQGSGTDTQYF. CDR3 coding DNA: TGTGCCATCAGTGGGAGGCAGGGGAGCGGCACAGATACGCAGTATTTT.

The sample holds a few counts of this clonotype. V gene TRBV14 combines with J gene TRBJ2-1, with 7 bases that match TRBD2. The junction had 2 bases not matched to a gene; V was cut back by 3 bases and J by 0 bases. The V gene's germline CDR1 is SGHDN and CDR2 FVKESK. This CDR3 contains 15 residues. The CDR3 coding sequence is TGTGCCAGCAGCCATCGGACTAGCTCCTACAATGAGCAGTTCTTC. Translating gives CASSHRTSSYNEQFF.

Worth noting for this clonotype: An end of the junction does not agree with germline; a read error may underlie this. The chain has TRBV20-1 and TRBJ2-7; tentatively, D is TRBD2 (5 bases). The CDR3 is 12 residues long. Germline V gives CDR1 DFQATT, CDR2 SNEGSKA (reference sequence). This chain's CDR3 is CCARGSAYEQYF. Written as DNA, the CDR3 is TGCTGTGCTCGCGGGTCAGCCTACGAGCAGTACTTC.

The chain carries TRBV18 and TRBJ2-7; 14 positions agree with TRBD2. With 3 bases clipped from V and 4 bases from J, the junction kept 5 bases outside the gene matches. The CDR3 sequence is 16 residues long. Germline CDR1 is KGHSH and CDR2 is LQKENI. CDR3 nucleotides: TGTGCCAGCTCACCGACTAGCGGGAGGGCGGGGTACGAGCAGTACTTC. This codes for CASSPTSGRAGYEQYF.

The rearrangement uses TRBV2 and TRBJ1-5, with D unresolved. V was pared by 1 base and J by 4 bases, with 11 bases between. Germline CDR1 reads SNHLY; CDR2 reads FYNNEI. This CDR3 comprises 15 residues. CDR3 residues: CASSEVSRRNQPQHF. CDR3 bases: TGTGCCAGCAGTGAAGTTTCGCGGCGGAATCAGCCCCAGCATTTT.

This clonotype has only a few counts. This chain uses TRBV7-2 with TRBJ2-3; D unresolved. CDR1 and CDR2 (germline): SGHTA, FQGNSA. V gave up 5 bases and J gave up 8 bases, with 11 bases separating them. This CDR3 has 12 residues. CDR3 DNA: TGTGCCAGCAGCCCCCAGCGATCTACGCAGTATTTT. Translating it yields CASSPQRSTQYF.

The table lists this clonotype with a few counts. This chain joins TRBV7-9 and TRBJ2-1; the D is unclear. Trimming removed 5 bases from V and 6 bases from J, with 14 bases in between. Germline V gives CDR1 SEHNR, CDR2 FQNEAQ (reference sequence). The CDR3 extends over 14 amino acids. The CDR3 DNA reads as TGTGCCAGCAGCCCACCAACCCCGGGCAATGAGCAGTTCTTC. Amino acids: CASSPPTPGNEQFF.

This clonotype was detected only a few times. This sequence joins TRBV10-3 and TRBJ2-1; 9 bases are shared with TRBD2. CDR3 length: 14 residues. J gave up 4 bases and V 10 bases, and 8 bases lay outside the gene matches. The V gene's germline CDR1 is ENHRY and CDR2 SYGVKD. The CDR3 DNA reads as TGTGCCACACACGGAGCGGGAGGATACAATGAGCAGTTCTTC. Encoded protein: CATHGAGGYNEQFF.

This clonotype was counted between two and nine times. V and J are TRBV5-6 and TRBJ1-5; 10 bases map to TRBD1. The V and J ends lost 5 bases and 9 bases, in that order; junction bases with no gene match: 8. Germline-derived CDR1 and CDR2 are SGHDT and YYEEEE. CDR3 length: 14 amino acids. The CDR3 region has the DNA TGTGCCAGCAGATCCTGGGACAGGGGCTGGCCCCAGCATTTT. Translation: CASRSWDRGWPQHF.

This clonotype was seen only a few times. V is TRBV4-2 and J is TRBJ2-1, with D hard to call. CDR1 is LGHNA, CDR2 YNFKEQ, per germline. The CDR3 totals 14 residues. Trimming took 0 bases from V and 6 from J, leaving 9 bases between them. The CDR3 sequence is CASSQDLSSNEQFF. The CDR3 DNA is TGTGCCAGCAGCCAAGATTTAAGCTCCAATGAGCAGTTCTTC.

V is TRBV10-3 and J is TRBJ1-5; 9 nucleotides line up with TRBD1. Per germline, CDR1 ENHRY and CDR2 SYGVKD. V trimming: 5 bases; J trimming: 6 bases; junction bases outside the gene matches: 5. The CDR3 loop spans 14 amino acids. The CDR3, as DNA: TGTGCCATCAGTCCTACAGGGGGCGGTCAGCCCCAGCATTTT. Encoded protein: CAISPTGGGQPQHF.

In DNA, the CDR3 is TGTGCCAGCTCGACAAACCAGGGTGGCTATGGCTACACCTTC. This gives the protein CASSTNQGGYGYTF. The V call is TRBV18, the J call TRBJ1-2; D might be TRBD1 (5 bases). This CDR3 comprises 14 residues. Germline loops: CDR1 KGHSH, CDR2 LQKENI. Trimming took 6 bases from V and 4 from J, leaving 15 bases between them.

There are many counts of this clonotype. For the CDR3, the DNA is TGTGCCAGCAGTTACTCGGGCGGGGGGCGAACCGGGGAGCTGTTTTTT. This codes for CASSYSGGGRTGELFF. The chain links TRBV6-5 to TRBJ2-2; 8 nucleotides line up with TRBD2. The CDR3 extends over 16 amino acids. CDR1 MNHEY and CDR2 SVGAGI come from the germline V gene. With 0 bases clipped from V and 5 bases from J, the junction kept 5 bases outside the gene matches.

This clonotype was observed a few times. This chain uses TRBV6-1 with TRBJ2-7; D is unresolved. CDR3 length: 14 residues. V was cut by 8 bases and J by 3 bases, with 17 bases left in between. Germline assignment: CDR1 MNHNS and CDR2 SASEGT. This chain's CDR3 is CASAPRSTNYEQYF. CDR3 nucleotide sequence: TGTGCCAGCGCTCCGCGTTCGACCAACTACGAGCAGTACTTC.

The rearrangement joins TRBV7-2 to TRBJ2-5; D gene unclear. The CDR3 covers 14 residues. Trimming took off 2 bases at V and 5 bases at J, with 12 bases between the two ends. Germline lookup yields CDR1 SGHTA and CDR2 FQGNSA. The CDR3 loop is CASSLSYPSETQYF. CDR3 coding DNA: TGTGCCAGCAGCTTATCCTACCCGTCCGAGACCCAGTACTTC.

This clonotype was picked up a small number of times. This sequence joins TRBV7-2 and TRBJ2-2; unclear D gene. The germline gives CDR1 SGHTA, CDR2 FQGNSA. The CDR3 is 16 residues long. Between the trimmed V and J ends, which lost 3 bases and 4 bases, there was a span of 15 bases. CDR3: CASSLRDISPTGELFF. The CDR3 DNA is TGTGCCAGCAGCTTGCGAGACATATCCCCCACCGGGGAGCTGTTTTTT.

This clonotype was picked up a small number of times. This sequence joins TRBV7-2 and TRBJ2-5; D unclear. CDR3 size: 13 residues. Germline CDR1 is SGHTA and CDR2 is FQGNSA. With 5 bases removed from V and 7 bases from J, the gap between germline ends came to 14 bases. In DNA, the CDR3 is TGTGCCAGCAGCCCAGAAGGAGCTAGGACCCAGTACTTC. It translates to CASSPEGARTQYF.

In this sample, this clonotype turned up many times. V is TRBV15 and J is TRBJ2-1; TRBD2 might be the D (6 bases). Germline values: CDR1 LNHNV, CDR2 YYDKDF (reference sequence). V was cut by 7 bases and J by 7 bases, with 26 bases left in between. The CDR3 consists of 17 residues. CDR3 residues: CATTSDGVLADGNEQFF. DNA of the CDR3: TGTGCCACCACCTCCGATGGGGTCTTAGCGGATGGAAATGAGCAGTTCTTC.

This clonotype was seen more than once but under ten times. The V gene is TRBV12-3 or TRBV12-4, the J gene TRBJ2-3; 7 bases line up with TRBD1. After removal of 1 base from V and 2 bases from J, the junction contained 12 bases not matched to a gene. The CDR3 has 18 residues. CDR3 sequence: CASSLGRGGNRNTDTQYF. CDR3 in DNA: TGTGCCAGCAGTTTAGGGAGAGGGGGCAATAGAAACACAGATACGCAGTATTTT.

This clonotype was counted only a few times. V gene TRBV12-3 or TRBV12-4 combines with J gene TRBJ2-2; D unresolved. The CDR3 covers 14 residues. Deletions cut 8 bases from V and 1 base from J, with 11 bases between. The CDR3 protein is CASGSKVNTGELFF. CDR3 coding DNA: TGTGCCAGCGGGTCGAAGGTGAACACCGGGGAGCTGTTTTTT.